The rows below give T cell receptor beta chains drawn from one sample of a study of shared clonotypes between healthy human individuals. Clones were sequenced by immunoSEQ multiplex PCR, and TCRdb holds only the in-frame ones, with some missing. The data hold around 580,000 clones, with roughly 98% observed a single time. Material: naive CD8+ T cells sorted from blood. The receptors derive from a man aged 25 to 40 in good health. The CDR3 runs from the conserved cysteine through the conserved F or W. A D gene is named only where the DNA matches it firmly.

v_gene,d_gene,CDR3aa
TRBV19,NA,CASSIGNTEAFF
TRBV5-4,NA,CASNYSNQPQHF
TRBV7-9,TRBD1,CASSPTTMDREQYF
TRBV4-1,TRBD2,CASSHVTSGIPSTDTQYF
TRBV5-1,TRBD1,CASSSGTANTEAFF
TRBV27,NA,CASSFGPAGPNTGELFF
TRBV7-8,TRBD1,CASKEMDRERHYTF
TRBV7-6,TRBD1,CASSLAQGERWNEQFF
TRBV7-6,NA,CASSSRSGFSYEQYF
TRBV7-8,NA,CASSFLPQGVPGRGNYEQYF
TRBV27,NA,CASSLYTGSNTGELFF
TRBV7-9,NA,CASFESPLSYEQYF
TRBV7-9,TRBD2,CASSYSGGSIEQFF
TRBV11-3,TRBD1,CASSATTGDNEQFF
TRBV7-9,TRBD1,CASSDGQAPDSTDTQYF
TRBV9,NA,CASSAWGTQYNEQFF
TRBV11-2,NA,CASSPTSYEQYF
TRBV10-3,TRBD1,CAFLDRDNYGYTF
TRBV30,TRBD2,CAWSVAGVYEQYF
TRBV7-6,NA,CASSLVGNTEAFF
TRBV6-5,TRBD2,CASSYGASGRAYEQYF
TRBV18,TRBD1,CASSRQGPGELFF
TRBV7-8,NA,CAGDRITNTGELFF
TRBV28,TRBD1,CASSIRTGGPADTQYF
TRBV7-8,NA,CASSSPVVAVSTDTQYF
TRBV25-1,NA,CASSEPAEPGNTIYF
TRBV9,NA,CASSSRPHRTDTQYF
TRBV7-7,TRBD1,CASSFPDRGREQYF
TRBV11-2,TRBD2,CASKPSGSLYEQYF
TRBV6-1,NA,CASSGWRSWETQYF
TRBV5-4,TRBD1,CASSPGVSRGREKLFF
TRBV4-1,TRBD2,CASSQAGRASGRRDGELFF
TRBV7-2,TRBD1,CASSLGTGPSYEQYF
TRBV6-5,NA,CASTTREINEKLFF
TRBV10-2,NA,CASSELGVRGIGNTIYF
TRBV28,NA,CASNDRSGTDTQYF
TRBV6-5,NA,CASSYSGGSYEQYF
TRBV5-4,NA,CASSLQLMSSYEQYF
TRBV5-4,NA,CASSLALGFTDTQYF
TRBV5-4,NA,CASSWVGVDEQFF
TRBV7-9,NA,CASSPTGTFNTGELFF
TRBV6-1,NA,CASSEWGPREQYF
TRBV2,NA,CASQGKEQFF
TRBV7-9,NA,CASSLVPSTGELFF
TRBV7-2,TRBD2,CASSLVRRREGPDTQYF